This T cell receptor beta chain was sequenced for a study of molecular identifiers for immune sequencing clone quantification. Study information: Replicate RNA from approximately 20,000 or 100,000 naive CD8 T cells formed five aliquots; four were sequenced.

V trimming: 4 bases; J trimming: 4 bases; junction bases outside the gene matches: 9. The CDR3 runs 15 residues. Germline V gene data show CDR1 as SGHKS and CDR2 as YYEKEE (reference sequence). This clonotype was seen repeatedly, ten times or more. Methods described previously, with TCR primers listed, were used for bulk TCR libraries. TCRdb re-called the PCR reads through MiXCR, storing one row per CDR3 protein. This sample has some 590,000 distinct CDR3 sequences, with 25% found just once. Input material: naive CD8+ T cells from blood, with Jurkat cell RNA spiked in. Subset here: FACS-sorted CD8+CD4-CCR7+CD45RA+ naive T cells. The receptor comes from a human donor in good health. Some libraries in this study had Jurkat cell RNA spiked in. This sequence joins TRBV5-5 and TRBJ2-5; 8 bases map to TRBD2. CDR3 coding DNA: TGTGCCAGCAGCCAACCGGGACTAGGGTTAGAGACCCAGTACTTC. Translated: CASSQPGLGLETQYF.